This T cell receptor (beta chain) is drawn from a study of T cell changes during pregnancy in multiple sclerosis. Libraries were prepared by immunoSEQ multiplex PCR; TCRdb keeps only in-frame clonotypes and omits some of them. The sample shows some 100,000 clones, 80% to 95% of them seen only once. Sequenced material: peripheral blood, taken in the second trimester of pregnancy. The clonotype was recovered from a female donor with multiple sclerosis, enrolled in a pregnancy study.

The CDR3 DNA reads as TGTGCCAGAAGCACACTACCGCAGCAGCCGGAGGACTATGGCTACACCTTC. It is translated as CARSTLPQQPEDYGYTF. The chain links TRBV7-5 to TRBJ1-2. TRBV7-5 counts as a pseudogene. The CDR3 loop spans 17 amino acids.